These T cell receptor beta chains were read from a single sample in a study of CD8 T cells in ankylosing spondylitis. TCRdb re-analysed the 5' RACE reads in MiXCR, keeping a single row per CDR3 protein. This table holds some 330,000 distinct CDR3 sequences, less than 9.5% found once. Sequenced sample: blood, either unsorted or a sorted T cell fraction (not recorded which). The receptor set was obtained from a male donor with ankylosing spondylitis. The conserved cysteine and the conserved F or W are not part of the CDR3 here. Only part of the rows carry a size: once, few, many, or a class if the clone is expanded.

J: TRBJ2-2
size: .
V: TRBV5-1
CDR3: ASSLFTGPGSGELF

J: TRBJ2-3
size: few
V: TRBV12-3/TRBV12-4
CDR3: ASSSNDTQY

J: TRBJ2-1
size: many
V: TRBV15
CDR3: ATSRDLAGGGEQF

J: TRBJ2-1
size: .
V: TRBV5-1
CDR3: ASSVARLNEQF

J: TRBJ2-7
size: .
V: TRBV27
CDR3: ASSFFRTGEQN

J: TRBJ2-3
size: many
V: TRBV29-1
CDR3: SVLLVERGWNTQY

J: TRBJ1-5
size: .
V: TRBV28
CDR3: ASSLMFNQPQH

J: TRBJ2-1
size: many
V: TRBV6-2/TRBV6-3
CDR3: ASSPGQNAYNEQF

J: TRBJ2-7
size: few
V: TRBV7-2
CDR3: ASSLASGTSGIEQY

J: TRBJ2-3
size: .
V: TRBV25-1
CDR3: ASSGDRVPTDTQY

J: TRBJ1-6
size: many
V: TRBV10-3
CDR3: AIKQGAQGSPLH